The clone carrying this T cell receptor beta chain has only one observation. Its antigen remains unknown. These data originate in a study of shared clonotypes between healthy human individuals. Background on the study: Each donor contributed plates that comprised three CD4 naive, three CD4 memory, two CD8 naive and one CD8 memory.

Study-level points and caveats: Investigators collected only blood, and repertoires in tissues likely differ.

Germline CDR1 is SGHVS and CDR2 is FQNEAQ. V lost 5 bases to trimming and J lost 3 bases; unmatched junction nucleotides: 6. CDR3 length equals 17 residues. Per the original data handling: ImmunoSEQ supplied junction-only sequences lacking quality scores, so filtering was different. Assay used: immunoSEQ multiplex PCR; TCRdb lists only in-frame clones, some missing. V and J calls plus clone size are reproduced from that table; the DNA served to infer D and trimming. Of about 2 million clones listed, 85% to 95% were seen once; the top ten hold 0.13%. Negatively enriched CD4+ T cells were divided by CD45RA into naive and memory.

The TCR originated in a man between 18 and 29 years old in good health. What was sequenced was naive CD4+ T cells sorted from blood. Subset indicated: CD45RA+ positively selected. This chain joins TRBV7-8 and TRBJ2-1; 14 bases align to TRBD2. The chain's CDR3 is CASSVGTSGSLYNEQFF. The CDR3 bases are TGTGCCAGCAGCGTCGGGACTAGCGGGAGCCTCTACAATGAGCAGTTCTTC.